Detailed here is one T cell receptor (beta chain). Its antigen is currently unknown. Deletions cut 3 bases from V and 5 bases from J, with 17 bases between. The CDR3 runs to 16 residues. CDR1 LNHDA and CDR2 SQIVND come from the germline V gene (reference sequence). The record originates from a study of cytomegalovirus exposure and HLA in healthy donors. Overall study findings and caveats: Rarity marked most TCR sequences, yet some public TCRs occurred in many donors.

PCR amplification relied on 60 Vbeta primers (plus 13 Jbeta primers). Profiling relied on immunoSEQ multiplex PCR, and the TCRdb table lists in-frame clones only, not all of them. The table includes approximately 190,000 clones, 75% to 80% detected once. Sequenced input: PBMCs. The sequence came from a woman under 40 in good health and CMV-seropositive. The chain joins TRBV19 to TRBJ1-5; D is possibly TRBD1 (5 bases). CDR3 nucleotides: TGTGCCAGTAGTATGGGTCGGGGGTTGGGAGATCAGCCCCAGCATTTT. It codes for CASSMGRGLGDQPQHF.